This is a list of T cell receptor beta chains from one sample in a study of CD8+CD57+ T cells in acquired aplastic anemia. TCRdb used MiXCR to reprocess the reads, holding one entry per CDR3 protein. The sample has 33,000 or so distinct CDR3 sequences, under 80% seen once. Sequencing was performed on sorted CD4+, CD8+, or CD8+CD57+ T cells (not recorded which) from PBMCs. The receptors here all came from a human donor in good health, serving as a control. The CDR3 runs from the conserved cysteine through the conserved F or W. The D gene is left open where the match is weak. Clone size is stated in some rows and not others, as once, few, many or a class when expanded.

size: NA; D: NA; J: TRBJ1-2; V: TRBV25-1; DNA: TGTGCCAGCAGTGTAGCTTATGGCTACACCTTC; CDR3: CASSVAYGYTF
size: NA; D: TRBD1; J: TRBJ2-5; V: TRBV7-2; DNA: TGTGCCAGCAGCCGACAGGGCCAAGAGACCCAGTACTTC; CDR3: CASSRQGQETQYF
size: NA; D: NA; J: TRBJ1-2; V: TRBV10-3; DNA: TGTGCCATCAGTGACTGGGCAGGGTCGGATGGCTACACCTTC; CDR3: CAISDWAGSDGYTF
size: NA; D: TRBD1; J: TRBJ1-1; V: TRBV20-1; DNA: TGCAGTGCTAGAGACCGGGACAGCTCCCTTCATGAAGCTTTCTTT; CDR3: CSARDRDSSLHEAFF
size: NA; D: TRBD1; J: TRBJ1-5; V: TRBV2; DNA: TGTGCCAGCAGCGGACAGGGGGCGTATCAGCCCCAGCATTTT; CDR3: CASSGQGAYQPQHF
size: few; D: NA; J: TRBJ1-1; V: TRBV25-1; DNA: TGTGCCAGCACCTACGGCAGGGGTATTGAAGCTTTCTTT; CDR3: CASTYGRGIEAFF
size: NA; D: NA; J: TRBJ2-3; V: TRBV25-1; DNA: TGTGCCAGCAGTGATGAGGGACATACGCAGTATTTT; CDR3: CASSDEGHTQYF
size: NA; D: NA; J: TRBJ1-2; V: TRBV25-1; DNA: TGTGCCAGCTGGGGGCCAGGGATCTGGTATGGCTACACCTTC; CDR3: CASWGPGIWYGYTF
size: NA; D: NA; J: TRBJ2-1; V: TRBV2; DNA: TGTGCCAGCAGTGTACAGGGTAAGCTGTCCTACTCCTCCTACAATGAGCAGTTCTTC; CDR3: CASSVQGKLSYSSYNEQFF
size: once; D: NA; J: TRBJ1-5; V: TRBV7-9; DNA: TGTGCCAGCAGCTTAGTTCAGGGACCCCAGCATTTT; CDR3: CASSLVQGPQHF
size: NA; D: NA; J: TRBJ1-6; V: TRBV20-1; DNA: TGCAGTGCTAGAGATGGGTTGAGGGCACAGTCCTATAATTCACCCCTCCACTTT; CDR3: CSARDGLRAQSYNSPLHF
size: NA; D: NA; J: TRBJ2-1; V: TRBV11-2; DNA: TGTGCCAGCAGCTCCCGCCGAGACAGGAGCTCCTACAATGAGCAGTTCTTC; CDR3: CASSSRRDRSSYNEQFF
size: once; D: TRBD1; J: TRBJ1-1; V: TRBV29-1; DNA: TGCAGCGTGGACCAGGGGGGGGCTACTGAAGCTTTCTTT; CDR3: CSVDQGGATEAFF
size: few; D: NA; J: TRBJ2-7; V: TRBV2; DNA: TGTGCCAGCAGTGAAGCGCCAGCCTACGAGCAGTACTTC; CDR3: CASSEAPAYEQYF
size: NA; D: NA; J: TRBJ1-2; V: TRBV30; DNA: TGTGCCTGGAACGCGGAGGGCTATGGCTACACCTTC; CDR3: CAWNAEGYGYTF
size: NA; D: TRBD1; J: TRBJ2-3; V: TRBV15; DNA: TGTGCCACCAGCCCGGGACAGGATACTAGCACAGATACGCAGTATTTT; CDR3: CATSPGQDTSTDTQYF
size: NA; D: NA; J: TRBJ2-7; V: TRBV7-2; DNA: TGTGCCAGCAGCTCCCTGGACAGCTCCTACGAGCAGTACTTC; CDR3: CASSSLDSSYEQYF
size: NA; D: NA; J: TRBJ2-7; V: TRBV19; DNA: TGTGCCAGTAGTGTAGATTTGACCTACGAGCAGTACTTC; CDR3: CASSVDLTYEQYF
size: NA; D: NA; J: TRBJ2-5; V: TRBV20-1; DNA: TGCAGTGCTAGTTGGTTCGGACCTTCCCAAGAGACCCAGTACTTC; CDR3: CSASWFGPSQETQYF
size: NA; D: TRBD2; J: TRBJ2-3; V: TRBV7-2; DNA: TGTGCCAGCAGCTTAGGGCGGTGGGCGGGGGTCACAGATACGCAGTATTTT; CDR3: CASSLGRWAGVTDTQYF
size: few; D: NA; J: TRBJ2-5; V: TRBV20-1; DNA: TGCAGTGCTAGGAGGGACTACCAAGAGACCCAGTACTTC; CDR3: CSARRDYQETQYF
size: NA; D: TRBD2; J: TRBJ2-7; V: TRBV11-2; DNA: TGTGCCAGCACCTCACCCGGGACTAGCGTTTCCTACGAGCAGTACTTC; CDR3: CASTSPGTSVSYEQYF
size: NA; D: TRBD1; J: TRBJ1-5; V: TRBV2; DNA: TGTGCCAGCAGTGTGGACAGGGCAAATCAGCCCCAGCATTTT; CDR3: CASSVDRANQPQHF
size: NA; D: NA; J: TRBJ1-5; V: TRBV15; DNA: TGTGCCACCAGATCGCAAGGGGTTGGGCAGCCCCAGCATTTT; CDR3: CATRSQGVGQPQHF
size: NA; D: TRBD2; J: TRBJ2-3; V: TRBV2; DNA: TGTGCCAGCAGGGCCCTAGCGGGAGTCCCAGATACGCAGTATTTT; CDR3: CASRALAGVPDTQYF
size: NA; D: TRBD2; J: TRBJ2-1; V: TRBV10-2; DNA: TGCGCCACTTCGGGACTAGCGGAATACAATGAGCAGTTCTTC; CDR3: CATSGLAEYNEQFF
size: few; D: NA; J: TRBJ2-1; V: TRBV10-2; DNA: TGCGCCAGCAGCGACAGCGACAATGAGCAGTTCTTC; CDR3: CASSDSDNEQFF
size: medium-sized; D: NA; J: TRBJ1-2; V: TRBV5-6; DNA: TGTGCCAGCAGCTCTACGTGGGGAGAGGCAGCCGAACACTATGGCTACACCTTC; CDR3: CASSSTWGEAAEHYGYTF
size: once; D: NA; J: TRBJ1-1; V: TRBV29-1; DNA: TGCAGCGTTGAAGCAGGGTGGAGCACTGAAGCTTTCTTT; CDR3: CSVEAGWSTEAFF
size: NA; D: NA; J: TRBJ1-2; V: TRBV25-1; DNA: TGTGCCAGCAGTAGAGGGTTGGGTGGCTACACCTTC; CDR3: CASSRGLGGYTF
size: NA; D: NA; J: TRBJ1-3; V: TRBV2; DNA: TGTGCCAGCAGTGACTATGTCCCGGGAAACACCATATATTTT; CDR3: CASSDYVPGNTIYF
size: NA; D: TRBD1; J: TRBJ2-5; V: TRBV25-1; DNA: TGTGCCAGCAGTGAGTCAGGGGGCTCAGAGACCCAGTACTTC; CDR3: CASSESGGSETQYF
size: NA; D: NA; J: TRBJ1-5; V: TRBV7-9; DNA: TGTGCCAGCAGCCCCCCCACGGGGCAGCCCCAGCATTTT; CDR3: CASSPPTGQPQHF
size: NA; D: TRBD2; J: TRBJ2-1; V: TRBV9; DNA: TGTGCCAGCAGCGAATTTAGCGGGGGGTACAATGAGCAGTTCTTC; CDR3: CASSEFSGGYNEQFF
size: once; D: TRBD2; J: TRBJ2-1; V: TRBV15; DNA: TGTGCCACCAGCAAAACCCGGGGGGTAAGCTCCTACAATGAGCAGTTCTTC; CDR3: CATSKTRGVSSYNEQFF
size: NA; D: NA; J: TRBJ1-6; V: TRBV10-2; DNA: TGCGCCAGCGCCGTTGGGGTCAATTCACCCCTCCACTTT; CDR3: CASAVGVNSPLHF
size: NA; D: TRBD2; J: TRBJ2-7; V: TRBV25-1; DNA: TGTGCCAGCAGCTTGAGCGGGGGGTTCTACGAGCAGTACTTC; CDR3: CASSLSGGFYEQYF
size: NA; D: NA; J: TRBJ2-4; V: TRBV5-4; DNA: TGTGCCAGCAGCATGCCGGGACACCCAACGGGGAACATTCAGTACTTC; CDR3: CASSMPGHPTGNIQYF
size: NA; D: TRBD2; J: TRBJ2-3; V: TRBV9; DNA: TGTGCCAGCAGCGTAGGACAGGGACTAGCGGGGGGGCCGGGGACAGATACGCAGTATTTT; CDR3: CASSVGQGLAGGPGTDTQYF
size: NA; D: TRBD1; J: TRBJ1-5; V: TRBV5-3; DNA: TGTGCCAGTAGTAATCCTGACAGGGCTAGCAATCAGCCCCAGCATTTT; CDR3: CASSNPDRASNQPQHF
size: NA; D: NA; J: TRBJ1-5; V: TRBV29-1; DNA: TGCAGCGTTCAAGGGACGCCCAATCAGCCCCAGCATTTT; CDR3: CSVQGTPNQPQHF
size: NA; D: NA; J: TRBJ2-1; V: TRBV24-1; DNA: TGTGCCACCAGTGATTTTCCTTACAATGAGCAGTTCTTC; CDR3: CATSDFPYNEQFF
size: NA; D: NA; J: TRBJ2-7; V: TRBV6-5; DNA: TGTGCCAGCAGTTACAGCCAGGCCACCTACGAGCAGTACTTC; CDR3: CASSYSQATYEQYF
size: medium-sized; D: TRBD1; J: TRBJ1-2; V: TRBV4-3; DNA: TGCGCCAGCAGCACCGACAGGGGTGGCTATGGCTACACCTTC; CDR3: CASSTDRGGYGYTF
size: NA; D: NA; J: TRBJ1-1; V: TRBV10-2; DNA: TGCGCCAGCGGACGCACTGAAGCTTTCTTT; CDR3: CASGRTEAFF
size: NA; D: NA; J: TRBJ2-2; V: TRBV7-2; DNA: TGTGCCAGCAGCTTAGAGGTCGGGGAGCTGTTTTTT; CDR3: CASSLEVGELFF
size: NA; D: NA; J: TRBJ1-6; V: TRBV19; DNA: TGTGCCTGGAGTCCGGGCTCCTATAATTCACCCCTCCACTTT; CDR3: CAWSPGSYNSPLHF
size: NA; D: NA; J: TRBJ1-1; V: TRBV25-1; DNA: TGTGCCAGCAGTGCCCGACAGAACATGAACACTGAAGCTTTCTTT; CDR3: CASSARQNMNTEAFF
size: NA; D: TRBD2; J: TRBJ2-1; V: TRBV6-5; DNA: TGTGCCAGCAGTTACTCTCGTAGCGGGAGGGGTGAGCAGTTCTTC; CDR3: CASSYSRSGRGEQFF
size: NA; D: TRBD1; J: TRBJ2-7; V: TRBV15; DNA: TGTGCCACCAGCAGAGAACAGGGGGCTTACGAGCAGTACTTC; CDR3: CATSREQGAYEQYF
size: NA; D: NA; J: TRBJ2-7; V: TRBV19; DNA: TGTGCCAGTAGTATTCCGGGATACACCGACTACGAGCAGTACTTC; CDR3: CASSIPGYTDYEQYF
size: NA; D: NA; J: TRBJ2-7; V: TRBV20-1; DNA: TGCAGTGCCAGTGACCGGGAGAGGCTTTACGAGCAGTACTTC; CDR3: CSASDRERLYEQYF
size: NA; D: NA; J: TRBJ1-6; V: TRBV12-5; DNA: TGTGCTAGTGGCGGGGGGAGCTCCTATAATTCACCCCTCCACTTT; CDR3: CASGGGSSYNSPLHF
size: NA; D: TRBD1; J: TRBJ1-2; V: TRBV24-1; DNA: TGTGCCACCAGTGACGGACAGGGTGCTGGCTACACCTTC; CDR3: CATSDGQGAGYTF